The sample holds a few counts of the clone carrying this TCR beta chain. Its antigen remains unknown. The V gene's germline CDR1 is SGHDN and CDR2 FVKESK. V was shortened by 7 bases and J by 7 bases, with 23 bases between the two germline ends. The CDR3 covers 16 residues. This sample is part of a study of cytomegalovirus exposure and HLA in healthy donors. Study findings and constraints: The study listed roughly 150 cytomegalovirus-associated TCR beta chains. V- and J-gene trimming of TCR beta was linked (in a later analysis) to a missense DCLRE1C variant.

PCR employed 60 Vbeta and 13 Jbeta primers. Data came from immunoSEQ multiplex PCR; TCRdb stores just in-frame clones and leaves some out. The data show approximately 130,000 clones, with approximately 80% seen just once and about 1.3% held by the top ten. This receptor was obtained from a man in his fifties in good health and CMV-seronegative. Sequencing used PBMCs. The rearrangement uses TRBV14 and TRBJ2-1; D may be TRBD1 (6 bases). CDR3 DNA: TGTGCCAGCACCCGAGGATCGGGACATAGAACTAATGAGCAGTTCTTC. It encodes CASTRGSGHRTNEQFF.